This section outlines one TCR beta chain sequence together with its context. The record originates from a study of PD-L1 blockade in urothelial cancer. As for the study in general: Samples came from 3 weeks, at the second dose, and 6 weeks into treatment. T cell content in blood samples showed a median of about 140,000.

This CDR3 has 15 amino acids. The germline V gene encodes CDR1 MNHNS and CDR2 SASEGT. Trimming at V came to 3 bases and at J to 6 bases, leaving 3 bases not matched to a gene. Time point denoted: pretreatment peripheral blood. Enrolled patients showed locally advanced or metastatic urothelial carcinoma. Assay: immunoSEQ multiplex PCR; the TCRdb copy retains only in-frame clones and omits some. Of 50,000 or so clones in the sample, roughly 80% were seen once. The starting material was PBMCs, obtained around atezolizumab (anti-PD-L1) treatment. This sequence joins TRBV6-1 and TRBJ2-2, with TRBD2 matching over 11 bases. The receptor comes from a man in his 70s with urothelial cancer. CDR3 sequence (DNA): TGTGCCAGCAGTGAGTTGGGACTAGCGGCCGGGGAGCTGTTTTTT. This codes for CASSELGLAAGELFF.